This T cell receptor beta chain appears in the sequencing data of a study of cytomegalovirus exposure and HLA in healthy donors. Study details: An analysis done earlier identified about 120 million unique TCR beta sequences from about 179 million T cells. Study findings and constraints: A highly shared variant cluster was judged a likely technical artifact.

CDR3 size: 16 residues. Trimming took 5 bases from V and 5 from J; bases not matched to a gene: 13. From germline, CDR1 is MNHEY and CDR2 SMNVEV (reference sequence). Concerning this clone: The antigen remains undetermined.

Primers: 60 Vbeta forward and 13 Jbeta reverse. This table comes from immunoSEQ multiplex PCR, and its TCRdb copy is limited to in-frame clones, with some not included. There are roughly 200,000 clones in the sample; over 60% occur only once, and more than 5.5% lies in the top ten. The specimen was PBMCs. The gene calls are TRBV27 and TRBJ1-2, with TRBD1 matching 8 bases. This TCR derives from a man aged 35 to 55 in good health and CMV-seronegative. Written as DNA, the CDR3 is TGTGCCAGCAGTCCGCAGGGGGCGGTTAAAGTTTATGGCTACACCTTC. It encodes CASSPQGAVKVYGYTF.